Below are 14 T cell receptor beta chains sequenced from a single sample in a study of Graves' ophthalmopathy and Graves' hyperthyroidism. RNA transcripts served as template for amplifying TCR beta CDR3 sequences. RT-PCR with HTBI primers came first, then second-round multiplex PCR. TCRdb analysed the multiplex PCR reads with MiXCR anew, one entry per CDR3 protein. Of fewer than 600,000 distinct CDR3 sequences in the sample, around 15% were seen once. Sequences were obtained from blood. These TCRs come from a woman aged 25-40 years with Graves' ophthalmopathy.

This clonotype was observed many times. The chain links TRBV9 to TRBJ1-3; D is ambiguous. Trimming shortened V by 6 bases and J by 0 bases, and 10 bases separated the two germline ends. The CDR3 runs to 14 residues. Per germline, CDR1 SGDLS and CDR2 YYNGEE. CDR3 sequence: CASNMGNSGNTIYF. In DNA form, the CDR3 reads TGTGCCAGCAACATGGGGAACTCTGGAAACACCATATATTTT.

The V gene is TRBV5-1, the J gene TRBJ2-2; D is perhaps TRBD2 (6 bases). Per the germline V gene, CDR1 is SGHRS and CDR2 is YFSETQ. The CDR3 is 15 residues long. The V end lost 3 bases, the J end lost 2 bases, and 11 bases lay between the germline ends. The CDR3 sequence is CASSSRRGNTGELFF. The CDR3 nucleotides read TGCGCCAGCAGCTCAAGGAGGGGAAACACCGGGGAGCTGTTTTTT.

This clonotype showed up many times. This chain uses TRBV11-1 with TRBJ1-1; TRBD1 aligns across 9 bases. The germline V gene encodes CDR1 SGHAT and CDR2 FQDESV (reference sequence). The CDR3 loop spans 17 amino acids. V lost 5 bases to trimming and J lost 1 base; unmatched junction nucleotides: 11. The CDR3 region is CASSPDRGRTSNTEAFF. CDR3 coding DNA: TGTGCCAGCAGCCCGGACAGGGGACGAACCTCGAACACTGAAGCTTTCTTT.

This clonotype occurred many times. The chain carries TRBV6-2 or TRBV6-3 and TRBJ1-5; TRBD1 aligns across 8 bases. Looked up from germline, CDR1 is MNHEY and CDR2 is SVGEGT. The CDR3 has 14 amino acids. The junction had 6 bases not matched to a gene; V was cut back by 6 bases and J by 5 bases. CDR3 sequence: CASSGGTGYQPQHF. The CDR3 DNA sequence: TGTGCCAGCAGCGGAGGGACAGGTTATCAGCCCCAGCATTTT.

This clonotype was detected ten times or more. CDR3 bases: TGTGCATGGGGGCAAGAGACCCAGTACTTC. Translation gives CAWGQETQYF. The V and J genes are TRBV6-1 and TRBJ2-5, with D perhaps being TRBD1 or TRBD2 (5 bases each). The germline V gene has CDR1 MNHNS and CDR2 SASEGT. CDR3 length: 10 residues.

This clonotype was picked up many times. The V and J genes are TRBV9 and TRBJ1-1, with TRBD1 matching over 11 bases. J was trimmed by 6 bases and V by 1 base; bases with no gene match: 11. The CDR3 extends over 17 amino acids. Germline lookup yields CDR1 SGDLS and CDR2 YYNGEE. CDR3 amino acids: CASSVRATGQGAAEAFF. For the CDR3, the DNA is TGTGCCAGCAGCGTAAGGGCCACCGGACAGGGGGCCGCTGAAGCTTTCTTT.

This clonotype was observed a few times. Compared with germline, one end of the junction differs, possibly owing to a read error. The chain couples TRBV18 to TRBJ2-5, with TRBD2 identical over 11 bases. The CDR3 has 16 residues. CDR1 and CDR2 from the germline V gene are KGHSH and LQKENI. In DNA, the CDR3 is TGTACCAGCTCACCAGACCTAGCGGGAGGAGGAGAGACCCAGTACTTC. This encodes CTSSPDLAGGGETQYF.

At least ten counts were recorded for this clonotype. The rearrangement joins TRBV7-8 to TRBJ2-7, with 10 bases aligning to TRBD2. Losses at the gene ends were 1 base for V and 4 bases for J; bases not matched to a gene: 4. Per the germline V gene, CDR1 is SGHVS and CDR2 is FQNEAQ. This CDR3 has 15 amino acids. Written as DNA, the CDR3 is TGTGCCAGCAGCTTAGGGGCTAGCGGGAGTTACGAGCAGTACTTC. Its protein product is CASSLGASGSYEQYF.

The J gene is TRBJ2-7, the V gene TRBV27; D assignment may be TRBD1 or TRBD2 (6 bases each). Germline lookup yields CDR1 MNHEY and CDR2 SMNVEV (reference sequence). The V end was cut by 7 bases, the J end by 6 bases, with 10 bases between. The CDR3 runs 11 residues. The CDR3 protein is CASTEGGEQYF. As DNA, the CDR3 is TGTGCCAGCACCGAGGGGGGCGAGCAGTACTTC.

This clonotype showed up many times. The chain recombines TRBV18 with TRBJ1-1, with D perhaps TRBD1 (5 bases). The CDR3 runs to 17 residues. V lost 4 bases, J lost 3 bases, and 21 bases lay in between. Germline CDR1 reads KGHSH; CDR2 reads LQKENI. CDR3 protein: CASSLIPQTGRDTEAFF. The CDR3 nucleotides read TGTGCCAGCTCACTTATACCTCAAACAGGCAGGGACACTGAAGCTTTCTTT.

This rearrangement joins TRBV7-3 to TRBJ2-2; TRBD1 might be the D (5 bases). V was pared by 4 bases and J by 5 bases, with 11 bases between. CDR1 and CDR2 (germline): SGHTA, FQGTGA. This CDR3 region has 14 residues. This CDR3 reads CASSWQGWTGELFF. The CDR3, as DNA: TGTGCCAGCAGCTGGCAGGGCTGGACCGGGGAGCTGTTTTTT.

The gene calls are TRBV11-2 and TRBJ2-2, with 10 bases identical to TRBD1. The V segment lost 4 bases and the J segment 4 bases; nucleotides outside the gene matches: 6. Germline loops: CDR1 SGHAT, CDR2 FQNNGV. The CDR3 runs to 16 residues. The CDR3 loop is CASSSQGQGFTGELFF. For the CDR3, the DNA is TGTGCCAGCAGCTCACAGGGACAGGGGTTCACCGGGGAGCTGTTTTTT. The variable domain in full, with the rest retrieved from reference TRBV11-2 and TRBJ2-2, is EAGVAQSPRYKIIEKRQSVAFWCNPISGHATLYWYQQILGQGPKLLIQFQNNGVVDDSQLPKDRFSAERLKGVDSTLKIQPAKLEDSAVYLCASSSQGQGFTGELFFGEGSRLTVL.

This clonotype was detected only a few times. The chain links TRBV11-1 to TRBJ2-7; 10 bases line up with TRBD2. Germline assignment: CDR1 SGHAT and CDR2 FQDESV (reference sequence). The ends lost 0 bases at V and 2 bases at J; junction bases unmatched: 7. The CDR3 is 17 amino acids. CDR3 sequence reads: CASSLAIGLAVPYEQYF. The CDR3 nucleotides are TGTGCCAGCAGCTTAGCGATAGGACTAGCGGTTCCCTACGAGCAGTACTTC.

The table lists this clonotype with many counts. The chain combines TRBV15 with TRBJ2-2; D not resolved. The CDR3 has 13 amino acids. Trimming pared 3 bases from V and 6 bases from J, leaving 8 bases between. Per the germline V gene, CDR1 is LNHNV and CDR2 is YYDKDF (reference sequence). The CDR3 spells CATSSHRAGELFF. In DNA form, the CDR3 reads TGTGCCACCAGCAGCCACCGGGCCGGGGAGCTGTTTTTT.